What follows is one TCR beta chain and its context. This clone has just a few counts. The antigen it recognizes is unknown. Per-base quality was not reported, and no clone a single base away is much larger than it. These data originate in a study of metastatic and nonmetastatic thyroid tumors (TCRdb year 2020). About the full investigation: For patients with malignant and with benign thyroid disease, the researchers compared repertoires between peripheral blood samples and tumor or nodule tissue samples.

Reading from cysteine to phenylalanine, the CDR3 counts 15 amino acids. Left in the record is the CDR3 DNA by itself, 45 bases read in frame from the first base. Taken from the germline V gene, the CDR1 and CDR2 loops are MDHEN and SYDVKM. V is trimmed back by 6 bases and J by 2 bases, and the junction contains 10 bases that no gene match accounts for. Study-wide findings and limitations: In both blood and tumor samples, malignant tumors were reported to have significantly higher TCR beta diversity than benign nodules.

To prepare the library, PCR was applied. The reads were generated on an Illumina HiSeq 4000. High-throughput sequencing was used to profile the TCR beta-chain CDR3 region of each patient. The original methods were these. Drawing on CDR3 differences between clinicopathological groups, the researchers built a classifier meant to tell apart patients with distant-metastatic papillary thyroid cancer. The Shannon index was used to measure repertoire diversity, and the Morisita-Horn index was used to measure how similar tumor and blood repertoires were. TCRdb ran its own pipeline on the public reads, namely fastp trimming at Q25 and MiXCR clone calling, and kept in-frame beta chains. TCRdb, not the original authors, processed these V and J calls. In all, the sample holds 15,000 to 20,000 clones, and about 24% of those were seen once. Approximately 7% of the sample is taken by the ten largest. None of the patients had been given any treatment before thyroid surgery. Using T-cell receptor beta sequencing, the researchers looked back retrospectively at clinical samples from patients, gathered between about 2011 and 2019.

The TCR comes from a female donor with papillary thyroid cancer or a benign thyroid nodule (not recorded which). Some clones in this sample may be carry-over from other donors' samples. Sequenced material: adjacent normal tissue. Here the chain combines TRBV28 and TRBJ2-7, with 7 bases matching TRBD1. The DNA sequence is given as TGTGCCAGCAGCTCTCTGCGCAGGGGGACCTACGAGCAGTACTTC. Its translation reads: CASSSLRRGTYEQYF.